The present TCR beta chain was sequenced within a study of blood T cell repertoires in COVID-19 (dated by TCRdb to 2018 to 2021). Study-wide context: Samples from collaborators originated in the United States, Italy and Spain and spanned both the acute and convalescent phases of COVID-19. The prospective study material was composed of cDNA or gDNA derived from T cells, B-cell-depleted T cells, or PBMCs. The dataset comprised deeply sampled blood TCRbeta repertoires from subjects exposed to, actively infected with, or recovered from COVID-19. The repertoires were released in a freely available public database intended as a resource for research on the immune response to SARS-CoV-2. Samples were obtained from the ongoing ImmuneRACE study (first 160 participants) and from approximately 1,200 subjects provided by 6 global collaborators. A de-identified subject ID, COVID-19 status, age in years and sex were almost always included in the sample metadata. HLA class I and class II types, where available, came from metadata supplied by the sample provider rather than from assay-based typing.

TCRbeta CDR3 regions were amplified from genomic DNA by means of the immunoSEQ Assay, a bias-controlled multiplex PCR. The source study handled its data this way. The number of nucleated cells in each sample was estimated from the amplification of reference gene primers within the assay. To quantify the absolute abundance of each unique TCRbeta CDR3 rearrangement, sequence reads were collapsed and filtered. For each sample, productive Simpson clonality was calculated by taking the square root of Simpson's diversity index across productive rearrangements. This immuneACCESS table, as held by TCRdb, lists in-frame sequences with V and J called but not all clones. Of the missing ones, under half trace to an unresolved V gene in checked studies; the others have no known cause. For V, J and clone size, that table is used; D and trimming come from the DNA. The sample table shows roughly 55,000 clones, and around 72% are seen once. Approximately 15% of the sample belongs to the ten largest clones.

This clone was seen only once. The antigen it recognizes is unknown. No much larger clonotype is one base removed from it; base qualities were not supplied. The V end loses 7 bases and the J end loses 7 bases, and a stretch of 16 bases separates them. The CDR3 sequence holds 13 residues, the cysteine and phenylalanine included. Only the CDR3 DNA stays, 39 bases, in frame from base 1. The germline V gene (reference sequence) supplies CDR1 LNHDA and CDR2 SQIVND. Overall study results and their limits: How much clinical and demographic metadata was included differed by source and by participant, and the metadata was provided uncurated.

Whole blood was collected in K2EDTA tubes by collaborating institutions according to the institutions' own protocols. For TCRbeta analysis, collaborator samples were shipped as frozen whole blood, as isolated PBMCs, or as DNA extracted from either sample type. The material sequenced was peripheral blood. This receptor chain uses TRBV19 and TRBJ1-1, and perhaps TRBD1 as D gene, on 6 matching bases. The source of this sequence is a human donor with active or convalescent COVID-19. The donor label of this sample is uncertain. The DNA sequence is TGTGCCAGTACTTATCCAGGGGCCCGTGAAGCTTTCTTT. Translated, this gives CASTYPGAREAFF.